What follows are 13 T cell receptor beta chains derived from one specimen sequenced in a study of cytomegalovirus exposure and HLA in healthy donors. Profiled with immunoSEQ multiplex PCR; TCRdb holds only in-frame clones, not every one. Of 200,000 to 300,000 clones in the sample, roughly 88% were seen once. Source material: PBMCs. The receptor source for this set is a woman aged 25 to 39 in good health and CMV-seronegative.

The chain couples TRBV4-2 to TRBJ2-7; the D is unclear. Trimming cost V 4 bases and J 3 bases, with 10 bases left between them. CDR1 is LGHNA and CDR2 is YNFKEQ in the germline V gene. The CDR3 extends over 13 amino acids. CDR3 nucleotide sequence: TGTGCCAGCAGCCCTGAGTTGGACTACGAGCAGTACTTC. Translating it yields CASSPELDYEQYF.

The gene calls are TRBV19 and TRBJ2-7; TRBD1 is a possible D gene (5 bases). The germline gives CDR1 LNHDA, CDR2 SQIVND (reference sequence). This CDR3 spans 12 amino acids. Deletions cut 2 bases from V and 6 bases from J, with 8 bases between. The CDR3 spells CASSIQGVEQYF. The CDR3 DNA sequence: TGTGCCAGTAGTATACAGGGTGTCGAGCAGTACTTC.

The CDR3 DNA sequence: TGCGCCAGCAGTGGCCCCGGGACTAGCATCGCCAATGAGCAGTTCTTC. This sequence encodes CASSGPGTSIANEQFF. The chain links TRBV5-1 to TRBJ2-1; 9 bases line up with TRBD2. The length of the CDR3 is 16 residues. Germline V gives CDR1 SGHRS, CDR2 YFSETQ. The V and J ends lost 5 bases and 6 bases, in that order; junction bases with no gene match: 12.

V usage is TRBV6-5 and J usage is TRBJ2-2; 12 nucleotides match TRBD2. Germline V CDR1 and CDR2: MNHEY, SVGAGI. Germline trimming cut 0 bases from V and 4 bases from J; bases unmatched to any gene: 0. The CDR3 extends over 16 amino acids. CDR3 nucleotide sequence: TGTGCCAGCAGTTACTCGGGACTAGCGGGCACCGGGGAGCTGTTTTTT. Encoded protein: CASSYSGLAGTGELFF.

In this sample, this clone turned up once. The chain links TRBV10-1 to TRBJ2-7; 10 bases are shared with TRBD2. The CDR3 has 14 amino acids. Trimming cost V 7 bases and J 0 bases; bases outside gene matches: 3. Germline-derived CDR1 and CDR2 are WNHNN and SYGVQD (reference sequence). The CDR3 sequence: CASIAGGYSYEQYF. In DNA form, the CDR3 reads TGCGCCAGCATAGCGGGAGGTTACTCCTACGAGCAGTACTTC.

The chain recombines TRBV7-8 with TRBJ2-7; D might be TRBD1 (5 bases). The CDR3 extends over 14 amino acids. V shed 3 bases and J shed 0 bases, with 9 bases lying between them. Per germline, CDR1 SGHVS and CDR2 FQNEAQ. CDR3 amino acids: CASSFQDTSYEQYF. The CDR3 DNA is TGTGCCAGCAGCTTTCAGGACACCTCCTACGAGCAGTACTTC. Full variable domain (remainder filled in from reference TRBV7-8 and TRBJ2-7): GAGVSQSPRYKVAKRGQDVALRCDPISGHVSLFWYQQALGQGPEFLTYFQNEAQLDKSGLPSDRFFAERPEGSVSTLKIQRTQQEDSAVYLCASSFQDTSYEQYFGPGTRLTVT.

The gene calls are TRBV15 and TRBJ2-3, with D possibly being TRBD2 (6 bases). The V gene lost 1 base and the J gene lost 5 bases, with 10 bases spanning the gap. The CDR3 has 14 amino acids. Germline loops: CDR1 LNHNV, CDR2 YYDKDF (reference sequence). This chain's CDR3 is CATSRANSGDTQYF. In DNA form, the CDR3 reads TGTGCCACCAGCAGAGCAAATAGCGGAGATACGCAGTATTTT.

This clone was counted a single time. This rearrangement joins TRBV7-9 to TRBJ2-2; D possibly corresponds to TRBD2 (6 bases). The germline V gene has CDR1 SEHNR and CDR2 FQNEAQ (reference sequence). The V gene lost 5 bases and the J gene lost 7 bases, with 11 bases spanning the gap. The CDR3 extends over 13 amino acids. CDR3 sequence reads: CASSGGLSGELFF. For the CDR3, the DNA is TGTGCCAGCAGCGGGGGGTTAAGCGGGGAGCTGTTTTTT. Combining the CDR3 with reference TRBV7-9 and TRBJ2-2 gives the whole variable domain DTGVSQNPRHKITKRGQNVTFRCDPISEHNRLYWYRQTLGQGPEFLTYFQNEAQLEKSRLLSDRFSAERPKGSFSTLEIQRTEQGDSAMYLCASSGGLSGELFFGEGSRLTVL.

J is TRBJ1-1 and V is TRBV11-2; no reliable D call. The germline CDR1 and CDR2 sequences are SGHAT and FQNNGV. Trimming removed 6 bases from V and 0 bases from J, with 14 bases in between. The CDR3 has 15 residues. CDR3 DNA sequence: TGTGCCAGCAGAAAAAGCTTACAGATGAACACTGAAGCTTTCTTT. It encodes CASRKSLQMNTEAFF.

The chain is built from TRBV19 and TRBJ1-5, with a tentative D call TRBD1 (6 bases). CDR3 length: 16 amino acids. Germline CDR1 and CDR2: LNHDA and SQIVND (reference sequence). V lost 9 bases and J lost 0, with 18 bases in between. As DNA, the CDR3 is TGTGCCAGCCACCCGGGGGGCTCCTTTAGCAATCAGCCCCAGCATTTT. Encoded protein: CASHPGGSFSNQPQHF.

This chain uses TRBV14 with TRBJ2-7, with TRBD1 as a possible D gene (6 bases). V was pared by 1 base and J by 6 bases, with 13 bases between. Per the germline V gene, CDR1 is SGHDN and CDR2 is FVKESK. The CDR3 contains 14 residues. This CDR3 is CASSQVTGLREQYF. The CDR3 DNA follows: TGTGCCAGCAGCCAAGTAACAGGGTTACGCGAGCAGTACTTC.

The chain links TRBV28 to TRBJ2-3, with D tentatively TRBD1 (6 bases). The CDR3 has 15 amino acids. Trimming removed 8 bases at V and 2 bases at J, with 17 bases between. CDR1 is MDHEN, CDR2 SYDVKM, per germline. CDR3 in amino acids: CASGPRQAITDTQYF. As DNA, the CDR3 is TGTGCCAGCGGTCCCCGACAGGCGATCACAGATACGCAGTATTTT.

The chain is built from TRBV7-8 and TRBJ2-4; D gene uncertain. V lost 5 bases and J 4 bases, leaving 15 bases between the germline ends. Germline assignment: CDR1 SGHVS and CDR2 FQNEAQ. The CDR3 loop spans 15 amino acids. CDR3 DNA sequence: TGTGCCAGCAGCCCCGGGTATCCGGTTAAAAACATTCAGTACTTC. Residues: CASSPGYPVKNIQYF.